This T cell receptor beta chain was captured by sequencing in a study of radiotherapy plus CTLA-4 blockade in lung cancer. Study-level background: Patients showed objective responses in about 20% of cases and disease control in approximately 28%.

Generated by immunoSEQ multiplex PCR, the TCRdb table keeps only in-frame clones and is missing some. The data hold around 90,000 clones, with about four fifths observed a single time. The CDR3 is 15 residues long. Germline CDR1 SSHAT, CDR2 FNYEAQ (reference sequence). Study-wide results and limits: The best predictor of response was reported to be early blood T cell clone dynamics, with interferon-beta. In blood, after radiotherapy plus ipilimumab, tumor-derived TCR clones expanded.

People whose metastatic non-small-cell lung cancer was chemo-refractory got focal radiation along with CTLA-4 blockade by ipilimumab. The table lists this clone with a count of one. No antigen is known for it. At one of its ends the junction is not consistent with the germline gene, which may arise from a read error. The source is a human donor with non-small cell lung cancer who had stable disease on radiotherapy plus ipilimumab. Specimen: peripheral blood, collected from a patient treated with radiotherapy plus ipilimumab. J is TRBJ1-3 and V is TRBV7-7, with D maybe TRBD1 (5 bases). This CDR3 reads CASSASVGAGNTIYF. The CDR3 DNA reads TGTGCTAGCAGCGCTTCGGTAGGGGCTGGAAACACCATATATTTT.